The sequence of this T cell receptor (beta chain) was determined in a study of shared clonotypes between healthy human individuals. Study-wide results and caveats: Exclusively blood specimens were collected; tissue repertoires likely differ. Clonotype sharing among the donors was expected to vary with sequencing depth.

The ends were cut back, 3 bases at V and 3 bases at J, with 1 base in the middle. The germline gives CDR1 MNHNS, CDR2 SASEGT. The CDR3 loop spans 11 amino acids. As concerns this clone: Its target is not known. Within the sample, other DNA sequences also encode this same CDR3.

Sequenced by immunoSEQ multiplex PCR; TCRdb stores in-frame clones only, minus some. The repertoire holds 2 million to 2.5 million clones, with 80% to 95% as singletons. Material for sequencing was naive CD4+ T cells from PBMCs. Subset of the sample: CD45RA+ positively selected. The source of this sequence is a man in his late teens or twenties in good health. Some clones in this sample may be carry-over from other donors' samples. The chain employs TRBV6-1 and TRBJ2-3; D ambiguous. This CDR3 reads CASSDTDTQYF. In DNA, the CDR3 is TGTGCCAGCAGTGATACAGATACGCAGTATTTT.